A single sample gave rise to the 5 T cell receptor beta chains below, sequenced in a study of Ad26.COV2.S vaccination and SARS-CoV-2 variants. Libraries were prepared by immunoSEQ multiplex PCR; TCRdb keeps only in-frame clonotypes and omits some of them. The sample holds just under 250,000 clones; roughly 90% are singletons and the top ten take approximately 11%. This sample's treatment: 15 to 20 received Ad26.COV2.S at low or high dose, single or two shots; five or six received placebo; per-sample allocation not given. Sample collection was performed on day 63 after the first vaccine or placebo injection. The sample here was peripheral blood, taken in a trial of Ad26.COV2.S vaccine versus placebo. The receptor set was obtained from a person between 18 and 65 years old who received the Ad26.COV2.S COVID-19 vaccine or a placebo.

DNA of the CDR3: TGTGCCAGCAGTCCAATCAGAGGGACTGAAGCTTTCTTT. It is translated as CASSPIRGTEAFF. The chain couples TRBV12-3 or TRBV12-4 to TRBJ1-1; no clear D gene. Trimming cost V 5 bases and J 5 bases, with 12 bases left between them. The CDR3 has 13 amino acids.

The chain joins TRBV24-1 to TRBJ2-3, with D possibly matching TRBD2 (6 bases). CDR1 is KGHDR and CDR2 is SFDVKD in the germline V gene. V was shortened by 5 bases and J by 1 base, with 12 bases between the two germline ends. This CDR3 contains 15 residues. The CDR3 DNA reads as TGTGCCACCAGTGCCCCCGGGACTGGCACAGATACGCAGTATTTT. It codes for CATSAPGTGTDTQYF.

The chain carries TRBV23-1 and TRBJ2-7; D is undetermined. TRBV23-1 is given ORF status, its function remaining uncertain. The CDR3 is 15 amino acids. V lost 2 bases, J lost 0 bases, and 11 bases lay in between. This CDR3 is CASSQGSQSSYEQYF. In nucleotides, the CDR3 is TGCGCCAGCAGTCAAGGAAGCCAGAGCTCCTACGAGCAGTACTTC.

The gene calls are TRBV6-5 and TRBJ1-4, with 8 bases aligning to TRBD1. The CDR3 sequence is 15 residues long. Germline V gene sequence: CDR1 MNHEY, CDR2 SVGAGI. V trimming: 2 bases; J trimming: 4 bases; junction bases outside the gene matches: 3. The DNA for the CDR3 is TGTGCCAGCAGTTACGCTGGACAGGGTAATGAAAAACTGTTTTTT. Translated, it gives CASSYAGQGNEKLFF.

J is TRBJ2-2 and V is TRBV6-6; D perhaps matches TRBD1 (6 bases). This CDR3 has 16 residues. Germline assignment: CDR1 MNHNY and CDR2 SVGAGI (reference sequence). The V end was cut by 4 bases, the J end by 6 bases, with 18 bases between. DNA of the CDR3: TGTGCCAGCAGTTTTGGGGGCAGCGGAAAGTCCGGGGAGCTGTTTTTT. It translates to CASSFGGSGKSGELFF.